The T cell receptor (beta chain) under discussion was sequenced for a study of blood T cell repertoires in COVID-19. The repertoire was sequenced with immunoSEQ multiplex PCR; TCRdb's copy has only in-frame clones and lacks some. The sample has 250,000 to 350,000 clones, around 90% seen once. The CDR3 has 14 residues. V was trimmed by 6 bases and J by 2 bases, leaving 13 bases between them. CDR1 and CDR2 (germline): SEHNR, FQNEAQ (reference sequence). Clinical histories supplied by participants themselves formed the basis of cohort assignment. Either two negative PCRs, clearance, or symptom resolution qualified Cohort 3 donors as recovered.

Sample: PBMCs or T cells enriched from blood (not recorded which). V and J are TRBV7-9 and TRBJ2-5; D possibly corresponds to TRBD2 (5 bases). This TCR was sampled from a woman aged 30 to 39 who had recovered from COVID-19. CDR3 in DNA: TGTGCCAGCAGTTCACTAGAGGTTCAAGAGACCCAGTACTTC. This sequence encodes CASSSLEVQETQYF.